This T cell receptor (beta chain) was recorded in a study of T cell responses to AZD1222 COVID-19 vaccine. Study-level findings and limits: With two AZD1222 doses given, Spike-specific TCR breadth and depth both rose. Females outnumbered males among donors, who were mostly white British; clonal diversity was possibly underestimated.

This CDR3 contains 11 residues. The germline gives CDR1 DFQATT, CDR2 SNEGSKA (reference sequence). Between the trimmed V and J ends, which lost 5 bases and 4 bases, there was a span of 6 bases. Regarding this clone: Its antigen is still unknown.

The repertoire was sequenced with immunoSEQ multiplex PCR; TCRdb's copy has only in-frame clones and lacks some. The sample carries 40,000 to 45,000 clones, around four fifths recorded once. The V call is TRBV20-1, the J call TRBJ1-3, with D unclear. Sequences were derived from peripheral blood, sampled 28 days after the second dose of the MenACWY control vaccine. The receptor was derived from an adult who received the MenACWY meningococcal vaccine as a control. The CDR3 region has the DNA TGCAGTGCTGCGACAGGAAACACCATATATTTT. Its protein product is CSAATGNTIYF.